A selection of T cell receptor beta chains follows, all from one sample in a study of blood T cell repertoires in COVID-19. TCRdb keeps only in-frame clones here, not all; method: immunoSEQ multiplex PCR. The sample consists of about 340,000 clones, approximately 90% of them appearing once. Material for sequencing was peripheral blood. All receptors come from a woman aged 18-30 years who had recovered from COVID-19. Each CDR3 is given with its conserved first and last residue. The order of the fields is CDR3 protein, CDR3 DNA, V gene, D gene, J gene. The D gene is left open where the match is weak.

cdr3_aa: CASRDRDRGPPGDGYTF; cdr3_nt: TGTGCCAGCAGAGATCGGGACAGGGGCCCGCCGGGGGATGGCTACACCTTC; v_call: TRBV5-4; d_call: TRBD1; j_call: TRBJ1-2
cdr3_aa: CASSIVGGPDEQFF; cdr3_nt: TGTGCCAGTAGTATCGTGGGAGGGCCGGATGAGCAGTTCTTC; v_call: TRBV19; d_call: TRBD2; j_call: TRBJ2-1
cdr3_aa: CASSRGGEGNYGYTF; cdr3_nt: TGTGCCAGCAGCCGCGGAGGGGAGGGCAACTATGGCTACACCTTC; v_call: TRBV7-9; d_call: .; j_call: TRBJ1-2
cdr3_aa: CASSLLSGSENEQFF; cdr3_nt: TGTGCCAGCAGCTTGCTTAGCGGGAGTGAGAATGAGCAGTTCTTC; v_call: TRBV5-4; d_call: TRBD2; j_call: TRBJ2-1
cdr3_aa: CASSASGAFF; cdr3_nt: TGTGCCAGTAGTGCTTCAGGGGCTTTCTTT; v_call: TRBV19; d_call: .; j_call: TRBJ1-1
cdr3_aa: CASSYNDRRYNEQFF; cdr3_nt: TGTGCCAGCAGTTACAATGACAGGCGATACAATGAGCAGTTCTTC; v_call: TRBV6-2/TRBV6-3; d_call: .; j_call: TRBJ2-1
cdr3_aa: CASSLGQALNTEAFF; cdr3_nt: TGTGCCAGCAGCTTAGGACAGGCCCTGAACACTGAAGCTTTCTTT; v_call: TRBV11-3; d_call: .; j_call: TRBJ1-1
cdr3_aa: CATSAPGVETQYF; cdr3_nt: TGTGCCACCAGTGCCCCGGGGGTCGAGACCCAGTACTTC; v_call: TRBV24-1; d_call: .; j_call: TRBJ2-5
cdr3_aa: CASSQGTSGSGGSYNEQFF; cdr3_nt: TGCGCCAGCAGCCAAGGGACTAGCGGGAGTGGGGGCTCCTACAATGAGCAGTTCTTC; v_call: TRBV4-1; d_call: TRBD2; j_call: TRBJ2-1
cdr3_aa: CASSLELQGNYGYTF; cdr3_nt: TGTGCCAGCAGCTTGGAATTACAGGGGAACTATGGCTACACCTTC; v_call: TRBV5-4; d_call: TRBD1; j_call: TRBJ1-2
cdr3_aa: CATSASQGQDNLNYGYTF; cdr3_nt: TGTGCCACCAGTGCAAGCCAGGGACAGGATAACCTTAACTATGGCTACACCTTC; v_call: TRBV24-1; d_call: TRBD1; j_call: TRBJ1-2
cdr3_aa: CASHQSRDITDTQYF; cdr3_nt: TGTGCCAGCCATCAGTCCCGGGACATAACAGATACGCAGTATTTT; v_call: TRBV6-5; d_call: .; j_call: TRBJ2-3
cdr3_aa: CASSSGLGRNEQFF; cdr3_nt: TGTGCCAGCAGTTCGGGACTAGGCCGCAATGAGCAGTTCTTC; v_call: TRBV27; d_call: TRBD2; j_call: TRBJ2-1
cdr3_aa: CASKPGTNTGELFF; cdr3_nt: TGCGCCAGCAAGCCCGGGACGAACACCGGGGAGCTGTTTTTT; v_call: TRBV4-3; d_call: .; j_call: TRBJ2-2
cdr3_aa: CASSLTDRVRETQYF; cdr3_nt: TGTGCCAGCAGCTTAACGGACAGGGTCCGGGAGACCCAGTACTTC; v_call: TRBV7-9; d_call: TRBD1; j_call: TRBJ2-5
cdr3_aa: CASGRAYTGELFF; cdr3_nt: TGTGCCAGCGGGAGGGCCTATACCGGGGAGCTGTTTTTT; v_call: TRBV19; d_call: TRBD2; j_call: TRBJ2-2
cdr3_aa: CASSEQGYGYTF; cdr3_nt: TGTGCCAGCAGTGAACAGGGCTATGGCTACACCTTC; v_call: TRBV2; d_call: .; j_call: TRBJ1-2
cdr3_aa: CAISESLGRQDGYTF; cdr3_nt: TGTGCCATCAGTGAGTCGTTGGGTCGACAGGATGGCTACACCTTC; v_call: TRBV10-3; d_call: .; j_call: TRBJ1-2
cdr3_aa: CASSAHRRDTEAFF; cdr3_nt: TGTGCCAGCAGTGCACACAGGAGGGACACTGAAGCTTTCTTT; v_call: TRBV7-2; d_call: .; j_call: TRBJ1-1
cdr3_aa: CASRQAPGLAYNEQFF; cdr3_nt: TGTGCCAGCAGGCAGGCCCCGGGACTAGCCTACAATGAGCAGTTCTTC; v_call: TRBV5-4; d_call: TRBD2; j_call: TRBJ2-1
cdr3_aa: CVSRASGSLSYNEQFF; cdr3_nt: TGTGTTTCCCGGGCTAGCGGTTCCCTCTCCTACAATGAGCAGTTCTTC; v_call: TRBV6-6; d_call: TRBD2; j_call: TRBJ2-1
cdr3_aa: CATSRDIVGRGTGELFF; cdr3_nt: TGTGCCACCAGCAGAGATATAGTAGGGAGGGGGACCGGGGAGCTGTTTTTT; v_call: TRBV15; d_call: .; j_call: TRBJ2-2
cdr3_aa: CASSKTGTGELFF; cdr3_nt: TGTGCCAGCAGTAAGACAGGGACCGGGGAGCTGTTTTTT; v_call: TRBV6-2/TRBV6-3; d_call: TRBD1; j_call: TRBJ2-2
cdr3_aa: CASSQGGAGANVLTF; cdr3_nt: TGCGCCAGCAGCCAAGGCGGTGCTGGGGCCAACGTCCTGACTTTC; v_call: TRBV4-1; d_call: .; j_call: TRBJ2-6